The 19 T cell receptor beta chains given below trace back to one sample, sequenced in a study of tumor-infiltrating lymphocytes in primary liver carcinoma. The source material, about 17-31 mg of unsorted bulk tissue, was used to co-extract RNA and DNA. Making TCR beta cDNA involved around 510 ng total RNA and a constant-region primer. Amplification in three nested multiplex PCR rounds with slightly modified ARM-PCR gave rise to TCR beta libraries. Use of TRBV1-TRBV30 forward primers with a C-beta reverse primer characterized the first two PCR rounds, which lasted 10 cycles each. TCRdb passed the multiplex PCR reads through MiXCR, listing each CDR3 protein once. The repertoire holds approximately 110,000 distinct CDR3 sequences, with 55% to 65% as singletons. Sequenced input: liver tumor tissue from sampling region 1. Subset denoted: tumor region T1, superior pole. The receptors were gathered from a woman in her sixties with primary liver carcinoma and hepatitis B virus infection.

Remarks on this clonotype: Compared with germline, one end of the junction differs, possibly owing to a read error. The J gene is TRBJ2-3, the V gene TRBV29-1; TRBD2 is a possible D gene (5 bases). The CDR3 length is 13 residues. From germline, CDR1 is SQVTM and CDR2 ANQGSEA. CDR3 residues: CSVDGGGSDTQYF. CDR3 DNA sequence: TGCAGCGTTGACGGTGGAGGCTCAGATACACAGTATTTT.

Comments on this clonotype: The junction departs from the called germline gene at one end, perhaps through a read error. V usage is TRBV11-2 and J usage is TRBJ1-2, with D hard to call. The germline V gene has CDR1 SGHAT and CDR2 FQNNGV. This CDR3 has 15 residues. The CDR3 reads CASSLSPLVGYGYAF. Written as DNA, the CDR3 is TGTGCCAGCAGCTTAAGCCCCCTGGTTGGCTATGGCTACGCCTTC.

The V gene is TRBV11-2, the J gene TRBJ1-2; D call uncertain. The CDR3 has 14 residues. Trimming took 5 bases from V and 3 from J, leaving 13 bases between them. Germline CDR1 reads SGHAT; CDR2 reads FQNNGV. The CDR3 sequence is CASSPVDRYYGYTF. The CDR3 DNA is TGTGCCAGCAGCCCTGTGGACCGTTACTATGGCTACACCTTC.

The chain joins TRBV2 to TRBJ2-5; 7 bases match TRBD2. This CDR3 region has 14 residues. V was clipped by 3 bases and J by 8 bases; unmatched bases: 9. CDR1 is SNHLY and CDR2 is FYNNEI in the germline V gene. CDR3 in amino acids: CASSERTRLDTQYF. The CDR3 bases are TGTGCCAGCAGTGAGCGGACTAGGTTGGATACCCAGTACTTC.

About this clonotype: The conserved final phenylalanine or tryptophan is absent from the CDR3, which likely points to a read error. V is TRBV11-2 and J is TRBJ2-1; D is undetermined. The CDR3 extends over 13 amino acids. Germline assignment: CDR1 SGHAT and CDR2 FQNNGV. For the CDR3, the DNA is TGTGCCAGTAGCTCCCATTTAGACAATGAGCAGTTCCTC. Translated, it gives CASSSHLDNEQFL.

Concerning this clonotype: Just one base apart from a much larger clone, this may be a read error. This CDR3 is CSVESQPYEQCF. CDR3 nucleotides: TGCAGCGTTGAAAGTCAGCCCTACGAGCAGTGCTTC. The chain uses TRBV29-1 and TRBJ2-7, with no clear D. Germline lookup yields CDR1 SQVTM and CDR2 ANQGSEA. This CDR3 contains 12 residues.

This clonotype was picked up many times. The chain couples TRBV5-4 to TRBJ2-7; D gene unclear. The CDR3 totals 16 residues. From germline, CDR1 is SGHNT and CDR2 YYREEE (reference sequence). Trimming took 4 bases from V and 3 from J, leaving 20 bases between them. This CDR3 is CASSTGQTLGYYEQYF. The CDR3 coding sequence is TGTGCCAGCAGCACCGGTCAAACCCTCGGATACTACGAGCAGTACTTC.

In its sample, this clonotype is medium-sized. This rearrangement joins TRBV29-1 to TRBJ2-5; D unresolved. Trimming left V 1 base short and J 3 bases short, with 9 bases between. The CDR3 sequence is 13 residues long. Looked up from germline, CDR1 is SQVTM and CDR2 is ANQGSEA. CDR3 protein: CSVEGSAKETQYF. The DNA of the CDR3 is TGCAGCGTTGAAGGGTCTGCAAAAGAGACCCAGTACTTC.

On this clonotype: A junction end diverges from the germline sequence, so it may reflect a read error. The chain recombines TRBV2 with TRBJ2-6; possible D gene TRBD2, 6 bases. CDR1 SNHLY and CDR2 FYNNEI come from the germline V gene. The CDR3 sequence is 16 residues long. CDR3 region: CASSNRGARGANVLTF. CDR3 nucleotide sequence: TGTGCCAGCAGTAACCGCGGGGCGAGAGGGGCCAACGTCTTGACTTTC.

This clonotype was counted many times. The chain is built from TRBV12-3 or TRBV12-4 and TRBJ2-1; TRBD1 matches 8 bases. The CDR3 covers 13 residues. J gave up 6 bases and V 6 bases, and 4 bases lay outside the gene matches. The CDR3 nucleotides are TGTGCCAGCAGCCCCGGGACAGGCAATGAGCAGTTCTTC. It specifies CASSPGTGNEQFF.

As to this clonotype: Germline is not matched at one junction end, which may reflect a read error. This chain connects TRBV11-3 to TRBJ2-1; 14 nucleotides line up with TRBD2. This CDR3 comprises 19 residues. Germline lookup yields CDR1 SGHNT and CDR2 YENEEA. The CDR3 DNA is TGTGCCAGCAGCGCCGGACAGGGGGGACTAGCGGGAGAGTTCAATGAGCAGTCCTTC. Amino acid sequence: CASSAGQGGLAGEFNEQSF.

This chain links TRBV6-6 with TRBJ2-1, with a weak D call TRBD1 (5 bases). V lost 10 bases, J lost 12 bases, and 19 bases lay in between. The CDR3 extends over 12 amino acids. CDR1 MNHNY and CDR2 SVGAGI come from the germline V gene (reference sequence). The CDR3 nucleotides read TGTGCCAACAGCCACACAGGTCTCGGGCAGTTCTTC. It yields the protein CANSHTGLGQFF.

Details on this clonotype: The conserved closing phenylalanine or tryptophan is absent in this CDR3, likely reflecting a read error. V gene TRBV11-2 combines with J gene TRBJ2-5, with TRBD2 identical over 9 bases. Germline values: CDR1 SGHAT, CDR2 FQNNGV. This CDR3 contains 16 residues. The ends lost 4 bases at V and 4 bases at J; junction bases unmatched: 10. The CDR3 here is CASSYSGGSGRETQYL. In DNA form, the CDR3 reads TGTGCCAGCAGCTACTCCGGGGGTAGCGGGAGAGAGACCCAGTACCTC.

By share, this clonotype counts as large. The J gene is TRBJ1-1, the V gene TRBV11-2, with D maybe TRBD1 (5 bases). Per the germline V gene, CDR1 is SGHAT and CDR2 is FQNNGV. The CDR3 is made up of 20 amino acids. Between the trimmed V and J ends, which lost 5 bases and 7 bases, there was a span of 35 bases. CDR3 bases: TGTGCCAGCAGCCCACATCAGCACGGACACCTTCGCTTTTGGGGCTATGAAGCTTTCTTT. It yields the protein CASSPHQHGHLRFWGYEAFF.

CDR3 loop: CAGSLSRLGQGGTEAFF. DNA of the CDR3: TGTGCTGGCAGCTTAAGTCGATTAGGACAGGGGGGCACTGAAGCTTTCTTT. J is TRBJ1-1 and V is TRBV11-2; 10 bases are a match to TRBD1. The CDR3 extends over 17 amino acids. From germline, CDR1 is SGHAT and CDR2 FQNNGV.

Of note for this clonotype: Being one base from a much bigger clone, this may be a read error. The rearrangement joins TRBV4-2 to TRBJ2-7; 7 bases agree with TRBD1. V was pared by 5 bases and J by 6 bases, with 10 bases of the junction left unmatched. Germline-derived CDR1 and CDR2 are LGHNA and YNFKEQ. The CDR3 extends over 14 amino acids. This CDR3 is CASSTLWTGAEQYF. CDR3 in DNA: TGTGCCAGCAGCACCCTCTGGACAGGCGCCGAGCAGTACTTC.

This clonotype appeared a few times. The chain links TRBV20-1 to TRBJ2-7; the D is unclear. The CDR3 runs to 12 residues. The ends were cut back, 5 bases at V and 0 bases at J, with 8 bases in the middle. Germline-derived CDR1 and CDR2 are DFQATT and SNEGSKA (reference sequence). The CDR3 DNA reads as TGCAGTGCTCGACCGAACTCCTACGAGCAGTACTTC. It encodes CSARPNSYEQYF.

The V and J genes are TRBV28 and TRBJ2-7, with 10 positions matching TRBD1. Losses at the gene ends were 4 bases for V and 4 bases for J; bases not matched to a gene: 4. This CDR3 is built from 14 residues. Germline CDR1 is MDHEN and CDR2 is SYDVKM. The CDR3 protein is CASSSGTGVYEQYF. In nucleotides, the CDR3 is TGTGCCAGCAGTTCCGGGACAGGGGTATACGAGCAGTACTTC.

The chain uses TRBV7-9 and TRBJ2-2, with D tentatively TRBD2 (6 bases). This CDR3 is built from 17 residues. The germline gives CDR1 SEHNR, CDR2 FQNEAQ (reference sequence). Deletions cut 4 bases from V and 7 bases from J, with 22 bases between. The CDR3 is CASSSLKSLAYSGELFF. CDR3 bases: TGTGCCAGCAGCTCTCTGAAATCACTAGCATACAGCGGGGAGCTGTTTTTT.